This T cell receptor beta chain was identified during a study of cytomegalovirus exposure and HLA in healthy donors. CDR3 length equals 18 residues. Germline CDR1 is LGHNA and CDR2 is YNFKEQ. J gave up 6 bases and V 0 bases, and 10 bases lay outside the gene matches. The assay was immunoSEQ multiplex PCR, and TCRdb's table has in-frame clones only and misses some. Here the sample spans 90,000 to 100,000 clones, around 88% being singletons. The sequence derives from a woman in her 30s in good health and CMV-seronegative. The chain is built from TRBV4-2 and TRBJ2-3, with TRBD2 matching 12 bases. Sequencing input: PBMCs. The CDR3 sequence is CASSQEALASGGADTQYF. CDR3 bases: TGTGCCAGCAGCCAAGAGGCCCTGGCTAGCGGGGGGGCGGATACGCAGTATTTT.